The rows below give T cell receptor beta chains drawn from one sample of a study of regulatory T cells in long-lasting Graves disease. TCRdb re-called the multiplex PCR reads through MiXCR, storing one row per CDR3 protein. The sample includes around 250,000 distinct CDR3 sequences, around 20% seen only once; the top ten take roughly 14%. Specimen: peripheral blood mononuclear cells (PBMCs), collected at new diagnosis, from a patient treated with antithyroid drugs. The origin of the receptors is a female donor with Graves disease. Each CDR3 is given with its conserved first and last residue. Each record gives: V gene, CDR3 length, D gene, clone size, J gene, CDR3 protein, CDR3 DNA. D genes are given only for firm matches. A clone size is listed for some rows: how often the clone was seen (once, few, many), or a class if it is expanded.

v_call: TRBV5-4; cdr3_length: 15; d_call: NA; clone_size: few; j_call: TRBJ1-3; cdr3_aa: CASSLGWTGGRTIYF; cdr3_nt: TGTGCCAGCAGCTTGGGGTGGACTGGGGGTCGCACCATATATTTT
v_call: TRBV12-3/TRBV12-4; cdr3_length: 17; d_call: TRBD2; clone_size: NA; j_call: TRBJ2-1; cdr3_aa: CASSPPGLAGVSDEQFF; cdr3_nt: TGTGCCAGCAGTCCACCGGGACTAGCGGGAGTTTCGGATGAGCAGTTCTTC
v_call: TRBV3-1; cdr3_length: 17; d_call: NA; clone_size: many; j_call: TRBJ1-1; cdr3_aa: CASSPDRSWELNTEAFF; cdr3_nt: TGTGCCAGCAGCCCGGACCGTTCCTGGGAATTGAACACTGAAGCTTTCTTT
v_call: TRBV20-1; cdr3_length: 13; d_call: NA; clone_size: once; j_call: TRBJ2-2; cdr3_aa: CSARAGLAGELFF; cdr3_nt: TGCAGTGCTAGAGCTGGCCTCGCCGGGGAGCTGTTTTTT
v_call: TRBV20-1; cdr3_length: 15; d_call: NA; clone_size: many; j_call: TRBJ2-4; cdr3_aa: CSARAGNIAKNIQYF; cdr3_nt: TGCAGTGCTAGGGCGGGGAATATAGCCAAAAACATTCAGTACTTC
v_call: TRBV12-3/TRBV12-4; cdr3_length: 14; d_call: NA; clone_size: many; j_call: TRBJ1-2; cdr3_aa: CASSTGGATYGYTF; cdr3_nt: TGTGCCAGCAGTACCGGTGGGGCGACATATGGCTACACCTTC
v_call: TRBV29-1; cdr3_length: 12; d_call: NA; clone_size: NA; j_call: TRBJ2-6; cdr3_aa: CSFNSGANVLTF; cdr3_nt: TGCAGCTTCAACTCTGGGGCCAACGTCCTGACTTTC
v_call: TRBV7-2; cdr3_length: 14; d_call: NA; clone_size: NA; j_call: TRBJ1-5; cdr3_aa: CASSYGGGDQPQHF; cdr3_nt: TGTGCCAGCAGCTACGGAGGGGGAGATCAGCCCCAGCATTTT
v_call: TRBV10-3; cdr3_length: 14; d_call: NA; clone_size: many; j_call: TRBJ2-6; cdr3_aa: CAISDGVGANVLTF; cdr3_nt: TGTGCCATCAGTGACGGGGTCGGGGCCAACGTCCTGACTTTC
v_call: TRBV2; cdr3_length: 15; d_call: TRBD2; clone_size: few; j_call: TRBJ2-4; cdr3_aa: CASSETSGGAVIQYF; cdr3_nt: TGTGCCAGCAGTGAAACGAGCGGGGGGGCGGTCATTCAGTACTTC